The 24 T cell receptor beta chains in this list originate from one sample, sequenced in a study of Graves' ophthalmopathy and Graves' hyperthyroidism. Beta-chain TCR CDR3 regions were amplified from RNA transcripts. The workflow started with a first-round RT-PCR run with HTBI primers and then moved on to a second-round multiplex PCR. TCRdb redid the calling of the multiplex PCR reads with MiXCR, one entry per CDR3 protein. Of about 210,000 distinct CDR3 sequences listed, less than 30% were seen once; the top ten hold 9.1%. The sample taken for sequencing was peripheral blood. The source is a man aged 50-60 years with Graves' ophthalmopathy.

The gene calls are TRBV28 and TRBJ1-2, with 9 nucleotides matching TRBD1. The V segment lost 5 bases and the J segment 6 bases; nucleotides outside the gene matches: 13. The CDR3 has 16 residues. The germline V gene encodes CDR1 MDHEN and CDR2 SYDVKM. The CDR3 DNA reads as TGTGCCAGCAGTCCCCGGACAGGGGAGCCGGGAGATGGCTACACCTTC. Translated: CASSPRTGEPGDGYTF.

The sample holds many counts of this clonotype. The CDR3 sequence: CASSHRDSGRAEEQYF. CDR3 nucleotide sequence: TGTGCCAGCAGCCATCGGGATAGCGGGAGGGCCGAAGAGCAGTACTTC. This chain connects TRBV3-1 to TRBJ2-7; the match to TRBD2 covers 11 bases. From germline, CDR1 is LGHDT and CDR2 YNNKEL (reference sequence). Losses at the gene ends were 3 bases for V and 7 bases for J; bases not matched to a gene: 11. This CDR3 has 16 residues.

This clonotype was seen many times. The gene calls are TRBV11-2 and TRBJ2-7; D gene uncertain. V was trimmed by 5 bases and J by 6 bases, leaving 20 bases between them. Germline CDR1 reads SGHAT; CDR2 reads FQNNGV. There are 15 residues in the CDR3. This CDR3 is CASSAHNLLGFEQYF. The DNA of the CDR3 is TGTGCCAGCAGCGCCCACAACTTGCTCGGGTTCGAGCAGTACTTC.

In its sample, this clonotype was seen many times. V and J are TRBV25-1 and TRBJ1-1; D might be TRBD1 (6 bases). V lost 3 bases and J 5 bases, leaving 10 bases between the germline ends. CDR1 is MGHDK and CDR2 is SYGVNS in the germline V gene. The CDR3 extends over 13 amino acids. The CDR3 is CASSDGGRTEAFF. The CDR3 nucleotides read TGTGCCAGCAGTGATGGGGGGCGAACTGAAGCTTTCTTT.

The V and J genes are TRBV7-2 and TRBJ2-5; D is perhaps TRBD2 (6 bases). CDR1 and CDR2 (germline): SGHTA, FQGNSA. The CDR3 is 16 residues long. V lost 1 base and J lost 2, with 14 bases in between. The CDR3 here is CASSLGGVGGQETQYF. CDR3 bases: TGTGCCAGCAGCTTAGGGGGCGTGGGGGGACAAGAGACCCAGTACTTC.

The chain employs TRBV28 and TRBJ2-5; TRBD2 might be the D (5 bases). Per germline, CDR1 MDHEN and CDR2 SYDVKM. The CDR3 totals 15 residues. V lost 3 bases to trimming and J lost 7 bases, with 18 bases between them. In nucleotides, the CDR3 is TGTGCCAGCAGTTTTCGGGGTTCGCGGATAGGGACCCAGTACTTC. Protein sequence: CASSFRGSRIGTQYF.

This clonotype was observed at least ten times. The rearrangement joins TRBV6-2 or TRBV6-3 to TRBJ1-5; D call uncertain. The CDR3 totals 15 residues. From germline, CDR1 is MNHEY and CDR2 SVGEGT. The germline V and J ends were trimmed by 7 bases and 2 bases, with 15 bases remaining between them. The CDR3 sequence is CASNDRGGGNQPQHF. The CDR3 DNA is TGTGCCAGCAACGACCGGGGAGGAGGCAATCAGCCCCAGCATTTT.

At least ten counts were recorded for this clonotype. This chain links TRBV4-3 with TRBJ2-5; 11 bases fit TRBD2. The CDR3 totals 16 residues. The germline V gene encodes CDR1 LGHNA and CDR2 YSLEER. J was trimmed by 3 bases and V by 4 bases; bases with no gene match: 7. This CDR3 reads CASSPATSGNKETQYF. DNA of the CDR3: TGCGCCAGCAGCCCGGCGACTAGCGGGAATAAAGAGACCCAGTACTTC.

This clonotype was seen many times. V and J are TRBV4-3 and TRBJ1-5; D uncertain. Germline V gives CDR1 LGHNA, CDR2 YSLEER. Trimming shortened V by 1 base and J by 0 bases, and 7 bases separated the two germline ends. CDR3 size: 15 residues. DNA for the CDR3: TGCGCCAGCAGCCAAGTCCACAGTAGCAATCAGCCCCAGCATTTT. Protein sequence: CASSQVHSSNQPQHF.

This clonotype has a count of ten or more. The CDR3 DNA reads as TGTGCCAGCAGCCAAGCTGGAGGGAGGCACACCGGGGAGCTGTTTTTT. Its translation is CASSQAGGRHTGELFF. The chain links TRBV4-2 to TRBJ2-2; TRBD2 is a possible D gene (6 bases). Germline CDR1 reads LGHNA; CDR2 reads YNFKEQ. The ends were cut back, 1 base at V and 3 bases at J, with 12 bases in the middle. CDR3 size: 16 residues.

Only a few counts were recorded for this clonotype. V is TRBV12-3 or TRBV12-4 and J is TRBJ2-7; D gene unclear. V lost 3 bases, J lost 6 bases, and 9 bases lay in between. CDR3 size: 12 residues. The CDR3 is CASSLSYAEQYF. CDR3 nucleotides: TGTGCCAGCAGTTTGTCATATGCCGAGCAGTACTTC.

This clonotype was recorded at least ten times. The CDR3 region has the DNA TGTGCCAGCAGGGCTGGCTCCTACGAGCAGTACTTC. Protein product: CASRAGSYEQYF. The J gene is TRBJ2-7, the V gene TRBV28; D gene uncertain. Germline V gives CDR1 MDHEN, CDR2 SYDVKM. CDR3 size: 12 residues. Trimming shortened V by 6 bases and J by 0 bases, and 6 bases separated the two germline ends.

The rearrangement links TRBV6-5 to TRBJ1-1; a weak D match, TRBD1 (5 bases). V lost 1 base and J lost 4, with 7 bases in between. Germline CDR1 reads MNHEY; CDR2 reads SVGAGI. The CDR3 is 13 residues long. Written as DNA, the CDR3 is TGTGCCAGCAGTTACTTGACAGCCACTGAAGCTTTCTTT. It specifies CASSYLTATEAFF.

The chain has TRBV6-5 and TRBJ2-7; D remains unclear. The V gene's germline CDR1 is MNHEY and CDR2 SVGAGI. The CDR3 has 16 amino acids. Trimming took off 0 bases at V and 6 bases at J, with 18 bases between the two ends. The CDR3, as DNA: TGTGCCAGCAGTTACTCCGATACGGCCTCCGGGCCCGAGCAGTACTTC. Protein product: CASSYSDTASGPEQYF.

The chain recombines TRBV6-1 with TRBJ1-6; D possibly corresponds to TRBD1 (6 bases). This CDR3 is 13 amino acids long. Trimming pared 2 bases from V and 8 bases from J, leaving 7 bases between. Germline CDR1 is MNHNS and CDR2 is SASEGT. The CDR3 loop reads CASSERGDSPLHF. In nucleotides, the CDR3 is TGTGCCAGCAGTGAAAGGGGGGATTCACCCCTCCACTTT.

At least ten counts were recorded for this clonotype. The V gene is TRBV28, the J gene TRBJ2-7, with TRBD1 identical over 8 bases. The CDR3 extends over 15 amino acids. Unmatched junction bases numbered 13, after V lost 7 bases and J lost 5 bases. Germline V lookup: CDR1 MDHEN, CDR2 SYDVKM. This CDR3 reads CASTPRAQGDDEQYF. The CDR3 DNA reads TGTGCCAGCACCCCCAGAGCACAGGGGGACGACGAGCAGTACTTC.

This clonotype was detected many times. The CDR3 protein is CSGGQGLTGELFF. CDR3 DNA sequence: TGCAGCGGGGGACAGGGGCTCACCGGGGAGCTGTTTTTT. The chain uses TRBV29-1 and TRBJ2-2; 10 bases are a match to TRBD1. The CDR3 spans 13 residues. J was trimmed by 4 bases and V by 7 bases; bases with no gene match: 3. Germline CDR1 reads SQVTM; CDR2 reads ANQGSEA.

This clonotype has at least ten counts. The chain joins TRBV20-1 to TRBJ2-7; 10 bases map to TRBD2. CDR1 is DFQATT, CDR2 SNEGSKA, per germline (reference sequence). Losses at the gene ends were 4 bases for V and 2 bases for J; bases not matched to a gene: 5. CDR3 size: 14 residues. CDR3 coding DNA: TGCAGTGCTATCGCTAGCGGGAGCCCCTACGAGCAGTACTTC. Translation: CSAIASGSPYEQYF.

The chain is built from TRBV12-3 or TRBV12-4 and TRBJ2-7; no reliable D call. The CDR3 runs 12 residues. The V gene lost 3 bases and the J gene lost 5 bases, with 8 bases spanning the gap. The CDR3 protein is CASSLEPNEQYF. In DNA form, the CDR3 reads TGTGCCAGCAGTTTGGAACCGAACGAGCAGTACTTC.

This clonotype was seen at least ten times. The chain links TRBV6-2 or TRBV6-3 to TRBJ2-3; TRBD2 is a possible D gene (5 bases). Germline CDR1 reads MNHEY; CDR2 reads SVGEGT. V lost 2 bases and J 6 bases, leaving 15 bases between the germline ends. This CDR3 contains 15 residues. The DNA of the CDR3 is TGTGCCAGCAGTTACGGCGGGTTAAGAACGGATACGCAGTATTTT. This encodes CASSYGGLRTDTQYF.

The V call is TRBV6-2 or TRBV6-3, the J call TRBJ1-1, with 8 bases identical to TRBD1. The germline gives CDR1 MNHEY, CDR2 SVGEGT. The trim removed 5 bases at V and 3 bases at J, leaving 5 bases unmatched. The CDR3 has 14 amino acids. The CDR3 DNA reads TGTGCCAGCAGTACCCTGGACAGGGACACTGAAGCTTTCTTT. Translated: CASSTLDRDTEAFF.

This clonotype turned up a few times. This sequence joins TRBV6-5 and TRBJ2-7; D is unresolved. V was clipped by 0 bases and J by 0 bases, with 9 bases between them. CDR3 length equals 15 residues. Germline CDR1 and CDR2: MNHEY and SVGAGI. In DNA, the CDR3 is TGTGCCAGCAGTTACTCGACAATAGCCTCCTACGAGCAGTACTTC. This sequence encodes CASSYSTIASYEQYF.

This clonotype was recorded at least ten times. The V and J genes are TRBV6-5 and TRBJ2-7; 11 bases agree with TRBD2. V dropped 5 bases and J dropped 4; count of bases not matched to a gene: 4. Germline V gene sequence: CDR1 MNHEY, CDR2 SVGAGI. CDR3 length equals 14 residues. This chain's CDR3 is CASSTASGRYEQYF. The CDR3 DNA sequence: TGTGCCAGCAGTACGGCTAGCGGGAGGTACGAGCAGTACTTC.

This clonotype was found many times. The chain has TRBV7-2 and TRBJ2-7, with 11 bases fitting TRBD2. From germline, CDR1 is SGHTA and CDR2 FQGNSA. This CDR3 has 15 residues. J was trimmed by 4 bases and V by 5 bases; bases with no gene match: 7. The CDR3: CASSPMASGRYEQYF. CDR3 bases: TGTGCCAGCAGCCCCATGGCTAGCGGGAGGTACGAGCAGTACTTC.